These 18 T cell receptor beta chains were sequenced from one sample in a study of T cell changes during pregnancy in multiple sclerosis. Here immunoSEQ multiplex PCR was the method, and the copy in TCRdb shows in-frame clones only, minus some. The sample contains 70,000 to 95,000 clones, around 93% of which appear only once. Sequences were derived from peripheral blood, sampled in the first trimester of pregnancy. These receptor sequences come from a female donor with multiple sclerosis, enrolled in a pregnancy study.

The chain couples TRBV4-1 to TRBJ1-5; D ambiguous. The V end lost 0 bases, the J end lost 7 bases, and 7 bases lay between the germline ends. The CDR3 length is 13 residues. Germline values: CDR1 MGHRA, CDR2 YSYEKL. This CDR3 reads CASSQELSQPQHF. The CDR3 DNA is TGCGCCAGCAGCCAAGAACTGTCCCAGCCCCAGCATTTT.

The chain combines TRBV6-5 with TRBJ1-2; a possible D gene is TRBD1 (6 bases). Trimming left V 4 bases short and J 2 bases short, with 11 bases between. The germline gives CDR1 MNHEY, CDR2 SVGAGI. This CDR3 spans 14 amino acids. The CDR3 region is CASSSGVRNYGYTF. CDR3 sequence (DNA): TGTGCCAGCAGTTCAGGGGTTAGAAACTATGGCTACACCTTC.

As DNA, the CDR3 is TGCAGCGTGCCAACCGGAGGGGGCTCAGGCGGGGAGCTGTTTTTT. The encoded protein is CSVPTGGGSGGELFF. The chain employs TRBV29-1 and TRBJ2-2, with D possibly TRBD1 on 7 matching bases. The germline V and J ends were trimmed by 6 bases and 7 bases, with 21 bases remaining between them. The CDR3 length is 15 residues. Germline CDR1 and CDR2: SQVTM and ANQGSEA.

This sequence joins TRBV18 and TRBJ2-2, with D maybe TRBD2 (5 bases). The V and J ends lost 2 bases and 2 bases respectively, with 15 bases between them. Germline V gene lookup returns CDR1 KGHSH and CDR2 LQKENI. The CDR3 spans 17 residues. The CDR3 nucleotides are TGTGCCAGCTCACCAGCTAAGACTACCAGAAACACCGGGGAGCTGTTTTTT. Its protein is CASSPAKTTRNTGELFF.

The chain has TRBV29-1 and TRBJ2-3; TRBD2 might be the D (7 bases). The CDR3 totals 15 residues. The V end was cut by 1 base, the J end by 3 bases, with 14 bases between. Germline CDR1 and CDR2: SQVTM and ANQGSEA. Here the CDR3 reads CSVEGAGEGTDTQYF. In DNA form, the CDR3 reads TGCAGCGTTGAAGGGGCAGGGGAGGGGACAGATACGCAGTATTTT.

This chain links TRBV27 with TRBJ1-2, with D maybe TRBD1 (5 bases). With 3 bases removed from V and 5 bases from J, the gap between germline ends came to 16 bases. This CDR3 spans 15 amino acids. CDR1 and CDR2 from the germline V gene are MNHEY and SMNVEV (reference sequence). CDR3 loop: CASSFAALGHYGYTF. The CDR3 DNA sequence: TGTGCCAGCAGTTTTGCGGCCCTTGGACATTATGGCTACACCTTC.

The chain recombines TRBV6-5 with TRBJ1-2, with TRBD1 as a possible D gene (6 bases). The CDR3 length is 13 residues. In germline, CDR1 is MNHEY, CDR2 SVGAGI. Trimming removed 5 bases from V and 5 bases from J, with 12 bases in between. The CDR3 DNA sequence: TGTGCCAGCAGTGACGACAGGACGTATGGCTACACCTTC. Encoded protein: CASSDDRTYGYTF.

V is TRBV13 and J is TRBJ1-2; 12 positions match TRBD1. The CDR3 is 16 residues long. Germline-derived CDR1 and CDR2 are PRHDT and FYEKMQ (reference sequence). J was trimmed by 8 bases and V by 0 bases; bases with no gene match: 7. CDR3 loop: CASSLGPGTGGLGYTF. CDR3 DNA: TGTGCCAGCAGCTTAGGCCCCGGGACAGGGGGCTTGGGCTACACCTTC.

V gene TRBV5-6 combines with J gene TRBJ1-1, with D uncertain. V dropped 0 bases and J dropped 1 base, with 7 bases sitting between them. The CDR3 length is 14 residues. The germline CDR1 and CDR2 sequences are SGHDT and YYEEEE. The CDR3 spells CASSLAVGNTEAFF. The CDR3, as DNA: TGTGCCAGCAGCTTGGCTGTCGGGAACACTGAAGCTTTCTTT.

The V and J genes are TRBV16 and TRBJ1-5; a weak D match, TRBD1 (5 bases). Per the germline V gene, CDR1 is KGHSY and CDR2 is FQNENV. Trimming shortened V by 3 bases and J by 1 base, and 16 bases separated the two germline ends. The CDR3 is 17 residues long. The CDR3 spells CASSHRVRAESNQPQHF. The CDR3 nucleotides read TGTGCCAGCAGCCACAGGGTCAGGGCAGAGAGCAATCAGCCCCAGCATTTT.

This clone is a singleton in its sample. This chain connects TRBV7-6 to TRBJ2-1, with D tentatively TRBD1 (5 bases). V was cut by 1 base and J by 5 bases, with 12 bases left in between. This CDR3 spans 15 amino acids. Germline V lookup: CDR1 SGHVS, CDR2 FNYEAQ. CDR3 nucleotide sequence: TGTGCCAGCAGCTTAGATTGGGGCCAGAACAATGAGCAGTTCTTC. Protein sequence: CASSLDWGQNNEQFF.

The rearrangement uses TRBV5-6 and TRBJ2-7; 7 bases line up with TRBD1. The CDR3 sequence is 16 residues long. Unmatched junction bases numbered 10, after V lost 2 bases and J lost 2 bases. CDR1 and CDR2 (germline): SGHDT, YYEEEE. The CDR3 DNA follows: TGTGCCAGCAGCTTCTCCTGGACAGGCTTCCCCTACGAGCAGTACTTC. This encodes CASSFSWTGFPYEQYF.

A few counts support this clone. The V gene is TRBV6-5, the J gene TRBJ1-5, with TRBD1 as a possible D gene (6 bases). CDR3 length: 13 amino acids. CDR1 and CDR2 (germline): MNHEY, SVGAGI. V shed 10 bases and J shed 10 bases, with 20 bases lying between them. The CDR3 spells CATAGTRDSPQHF. The CDR3 DNA is TGTGCCACCGCCGGGACACGGGATAGTCCCCAGCATTTT.

The chain is built from TRBV19 and TRBJ2-7; 9 bases align to TRBD2. The ends lost 6 bases at V and 2 bases at J; junction bases unmatched: 5. This CDR3 spans 14 amino acids. Per the germline V gene, CDR1 is LNHDA and CDR2 is SQIVND (reference sequence). This chain's CDR3 is CASSLGLAPYEQYF. The CDR3 nucleotides read TGTGCCAGTAGCCTCGGACTAGCGCCCTACGAGCAGTACTTC.

The chain recombines TRBV6-1 with TRBJ1-5; perhaps TRBD1 as D (5 bases). Germline CDR1 reads MNHNS; CDR2 reads SASEGT. The CDR3 is made up of 14 amino acids. With 7 bases removed from V and 5 bases from J, the gap between germline ends came to 15 bases. The CDR3 sequence: CASNLGEGHQPQHF. The CDR3 region has the DNA TGTGCCAGCAATTTGGGGGAGGGACATCAGCCCCAGCATTTT.

The gene calls are TRBV2 and TRBJ2-2; maybe TRBD2 (5 bases). V gave up 8 bases and J gave up 0 bases, with 10 bases separating them. Germline CDR1 SNHLY, CDR2 FYNNEI. The CDR3 runs 14 residues. CDR3 sequence: CASARGANTGELFF. The CDR3 region has the DNA TGTGCCAGCGCCCGGGGAGCGAACACCGGGGAGCTGTTTTTT. Full variable domain (outside the CDR3, taken from reference TRBV2 and TRBJ2-2): EPEVTQTPSHQVTQMGQEVILRCVPISNHLYFYWYRQILGQKVEFLVSFYNNEISEKSEIFDDQFSVERPDGSNFTLKIRSTKLEDSAMYFCASARGANTGELFFGEGSRLTVL.

This chain links TRBV19 with TRBJ1-1; 8 bases line up with TRBD1. CDR3 length equals 16 residues. V shed 3 bases and J 1 base; nucleotides not matched to a gene: 7. The germline V gene has CDR1 LNHDA and CDR2 SQIVND (reference sequence). CDR3 sequence: CASSMGQGAGNTEAFF. CDR3 nucleotide sequence: TGTGCCAGTAGTATGGGTCAGGGGGCTGGGAACACTGAAGCTTTCTTT.

This chain connects TRBV18 to TRBJ1-5; D gene ambiguous. Trimming took 4 bases from V and 4 from J, leaving 8 bases between them. In germline, CDR1 is KGHSH, CDR2 LQKENI. The CDR3 has 13 amino acids. The chain's CDR3 is CASSREQNQPQHF. The CDR3 DNA is TGTGCCAGCTCACGAGAGCAAAATCAGCCCCAGCATTTT. The full variable domain, its missing parts supplied by reference TRBV18 and TRBJ1-5, is NAGVMQNPRHLVRRRGQEARLRCSPMKGHSHVYWYRQLPEEGLKFMVYLQKENIIDESGMPKERFSAEFPKEGPSILRIQQVVRGDSAAYFCASSREQNQPQHFGDGTRLSIL.